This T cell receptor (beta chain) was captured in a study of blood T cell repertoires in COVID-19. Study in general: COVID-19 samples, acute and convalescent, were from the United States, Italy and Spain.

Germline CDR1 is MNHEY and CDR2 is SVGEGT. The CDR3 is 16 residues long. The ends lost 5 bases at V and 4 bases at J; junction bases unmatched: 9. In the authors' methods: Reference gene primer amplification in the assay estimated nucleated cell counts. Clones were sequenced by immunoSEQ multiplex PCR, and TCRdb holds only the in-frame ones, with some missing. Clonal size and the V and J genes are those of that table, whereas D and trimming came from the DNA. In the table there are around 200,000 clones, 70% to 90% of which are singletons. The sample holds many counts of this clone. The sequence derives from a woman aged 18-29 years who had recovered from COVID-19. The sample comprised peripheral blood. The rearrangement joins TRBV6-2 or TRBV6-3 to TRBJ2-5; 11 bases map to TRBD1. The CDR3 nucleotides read TGTGCCAGCAGTGGACTCGTGGGGACAGGGGGAGAGACCCAGTACTTC. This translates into CASSGLVGTGGETQYF.